The source of this TCR beta chain is a study of naive and memory T cell subsets. Whole-study results and caveats: Naive repertoires, especially CD8, held a few larger clonotypes, possibly memory cells re-expressing CD45RA. In naive cells, over 85% of TCR sequences were seen only once. Expression changes during T cell differentiation may affect RNA-based TCR counts.

Worth noting for this clonotype: The antigen remains unidentified.

CMV status came from CD4+ IFNgamma after overnight CMV lysate stimulation. CD4 T cells were positively selected, then CD8 T cells from the CD4-negative fraction. Two oligonucleotides, mixed equimolar, formed the beta constant-region primer covering TRBC1 and TRBC2. Ligated cDNA was amplified by four rounds of PCR with nested alpha and beta constant-region primers and SP2. TCRdb recomputed calls from the UMI-ligation and nested PCR reads with MiXCR, one row per CDR3 protein. The table lists over 130,000 distinct CDR3 sequences, approximately 18% of them singletons. There are 14 residues in the CDR3. Germline CDR1 is MNHEY and CDR2 is SVGEGT. Trimming took off 1 base at V and 1 base at J, with 8 bases between the two ends.

Sample: naive CD8+ T cells from blood. The chain links TRBV6-2 or TRBV6-3 to TRBJ2-7; D not resolved. This clonotype was obtained from a human donor in good health. The CDR3 DNA follows: TGTGCCAGCAGTTACTTCGGTCCGTCCTACGAGCAGTACTTC. Amino acid sequence: CASSYFGPSYEQYF.